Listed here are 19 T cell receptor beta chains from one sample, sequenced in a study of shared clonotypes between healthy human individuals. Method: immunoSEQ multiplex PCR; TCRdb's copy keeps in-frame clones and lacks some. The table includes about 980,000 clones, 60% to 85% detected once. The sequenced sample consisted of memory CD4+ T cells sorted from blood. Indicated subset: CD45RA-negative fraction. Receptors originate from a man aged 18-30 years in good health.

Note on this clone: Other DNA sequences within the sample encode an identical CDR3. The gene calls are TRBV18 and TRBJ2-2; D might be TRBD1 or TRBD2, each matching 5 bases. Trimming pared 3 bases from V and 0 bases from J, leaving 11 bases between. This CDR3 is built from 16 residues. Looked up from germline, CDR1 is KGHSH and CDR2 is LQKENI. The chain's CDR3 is CASSPRGQANTGELFF. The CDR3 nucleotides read TGTGCCAGCTCACCCCGGGGCCAAGCGAACACCGGGGAGCTGTTTTTT.

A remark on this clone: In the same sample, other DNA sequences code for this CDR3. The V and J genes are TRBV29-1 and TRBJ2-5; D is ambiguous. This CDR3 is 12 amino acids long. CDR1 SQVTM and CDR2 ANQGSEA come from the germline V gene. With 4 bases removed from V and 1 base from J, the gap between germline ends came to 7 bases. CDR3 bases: TGCAGCGTTGCCACAGCCCAAGAGACCCAGTACTTC. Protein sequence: CSVATAQETQYF.

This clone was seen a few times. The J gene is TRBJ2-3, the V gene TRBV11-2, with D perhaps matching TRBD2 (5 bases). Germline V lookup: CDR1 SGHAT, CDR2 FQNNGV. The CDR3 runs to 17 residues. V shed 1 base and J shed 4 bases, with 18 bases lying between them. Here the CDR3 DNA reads TGTGCCAGCAGCTTAGTTCGAACGTTGCTGGAGGCAGATACGCAGTATTTT. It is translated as CASSLVRTLLEADTQYF.

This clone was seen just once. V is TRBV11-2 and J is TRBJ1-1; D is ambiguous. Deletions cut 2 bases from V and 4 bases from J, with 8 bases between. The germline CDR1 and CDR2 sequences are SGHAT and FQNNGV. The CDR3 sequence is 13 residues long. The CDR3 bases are TGTGCCAGCAGCTTAAACCGGGCCACTGAAGCTTTCTTT. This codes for CASSLNRATEAFF.

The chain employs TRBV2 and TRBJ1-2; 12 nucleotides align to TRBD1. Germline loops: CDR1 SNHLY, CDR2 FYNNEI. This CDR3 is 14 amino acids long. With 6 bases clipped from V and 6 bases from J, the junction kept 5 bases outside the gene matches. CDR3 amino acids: CASSGGQGANGYTF. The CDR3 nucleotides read TGTGCCAGCAGCGGGGGACAGGGGGCGAATGGCTACACCTTC. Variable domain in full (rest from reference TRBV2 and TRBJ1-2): EPEVTQTPSHQVTQMGQEVILRCVPISNHLYFYWYRQILGQKVEFLVSFYNNEISEKSEIFDDQFSVERPDGSNFTLKIRSTKLEDSAMYFCASSGGQGANGYTFGSGTRLTVV.

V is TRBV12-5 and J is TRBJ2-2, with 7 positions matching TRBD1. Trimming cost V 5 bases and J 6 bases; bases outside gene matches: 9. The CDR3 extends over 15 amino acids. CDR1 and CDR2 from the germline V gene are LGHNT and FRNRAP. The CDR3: CASGLGTARAGELFF. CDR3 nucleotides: TGTGCTAGTGGTCTCGGGACAGCTCGGGCCGGGGAGCTGTTTTTT.

CDR3 region: CASSRGERAGANEKLFF. In DNA, the CDR3 is TGCGCCAGCAGCCGAGGGGAGAGAGCAGGGGCGAATGAAAAACTGTTTTTT. This chain uses TRBV4-1 with TRBJ1-4, with D perhaps TRBD1 (6 bases). This CDR3 has 17 amino acids. V was cut by 4 bases and J by 5 bases, with 20 bases left in between. From germline, CDR1 is MGHRA and CDR2 YSYEKL.

CDR3 region: CASSPWGSKGETQYF. CDR3 bases: TGTGCCAGCAGCCCATGGGGGAGCAAGGGAGAGACCCAGTACTTC. The rearrangement links TRBV7-6 to TRBJ2-5, with D perhaps TRBD1 or TRBD2 (5 bases each). The V and J ends lost 5 bases and 4 bases respectively, with 17 bases between them. Germline V lookup: CDR1 SGHVS, CDR2 FNYEAQ. This CDR3 has 15 residues.

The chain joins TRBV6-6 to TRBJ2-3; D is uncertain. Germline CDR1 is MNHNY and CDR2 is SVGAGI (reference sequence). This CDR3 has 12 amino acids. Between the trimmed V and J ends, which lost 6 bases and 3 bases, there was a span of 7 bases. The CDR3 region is CASRDWTDTQYF. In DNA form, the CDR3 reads TGTGCCAGCAGGGATTGGACAGATACGCAGTATTTT.

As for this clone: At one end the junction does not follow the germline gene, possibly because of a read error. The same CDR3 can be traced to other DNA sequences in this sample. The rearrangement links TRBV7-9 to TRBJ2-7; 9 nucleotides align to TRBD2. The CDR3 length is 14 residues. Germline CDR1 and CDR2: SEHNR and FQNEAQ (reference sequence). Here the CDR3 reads CASSLAGTTYEQYF. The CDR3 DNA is TGTGCCAGCAGCCTAGCGGGGACAACCTACGAGCAGTACTTC. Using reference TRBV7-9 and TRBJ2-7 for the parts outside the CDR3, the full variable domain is DTGVSQNPRHKITKRGQNVTFRCDPISEHNRLYWYRQTLGQGPEFLTYFQNEAQLEKSRLLSDRFSAERPKGSFSTLEIQRTEQGDSAMYLCASSLAGTTYEQYFGPGTRLTVT.

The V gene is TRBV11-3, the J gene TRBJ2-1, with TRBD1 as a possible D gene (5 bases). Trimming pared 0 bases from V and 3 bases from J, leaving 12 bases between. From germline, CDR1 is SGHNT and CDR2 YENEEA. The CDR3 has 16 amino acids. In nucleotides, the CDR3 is TGTGCCAGCAGCTTAGATGGGGCAGGGCACTACAATGAGCAGTTCTTC. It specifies CASSLDGAGHYNEQFF. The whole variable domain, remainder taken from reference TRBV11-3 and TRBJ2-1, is EAGVVQSPRYKIIEKKQPVAFWCNPISGHNTLYWYLQNLGQGPELLIRYENEEAVDDSQLPKDRFSAERLKGVDSTLKIQPAELGDSAVYLCASSLDGAGHYNEQFFGPGTRLTVL.

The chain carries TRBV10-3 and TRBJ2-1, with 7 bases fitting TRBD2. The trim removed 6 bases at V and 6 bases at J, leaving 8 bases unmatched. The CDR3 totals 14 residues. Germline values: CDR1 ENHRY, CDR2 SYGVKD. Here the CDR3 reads CAISPTSDLNEQFF. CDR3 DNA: TGTGCCATCAGCCCTACTAGCGACCTCAATGAGCAGTTCTTC.

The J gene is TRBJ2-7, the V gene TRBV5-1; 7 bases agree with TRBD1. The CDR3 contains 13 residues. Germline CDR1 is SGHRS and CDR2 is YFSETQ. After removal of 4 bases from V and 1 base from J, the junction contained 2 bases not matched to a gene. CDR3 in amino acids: CASSKTGSYEQYF. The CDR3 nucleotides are TGCGCCAGCAGCAAGACAGGGTCCTACGAGCAGTACTTC.

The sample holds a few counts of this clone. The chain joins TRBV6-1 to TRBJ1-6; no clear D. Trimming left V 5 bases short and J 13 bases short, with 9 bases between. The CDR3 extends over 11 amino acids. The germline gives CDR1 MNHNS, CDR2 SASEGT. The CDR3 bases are TGTGCCAGCAGTCTAGGTGCGCCCCTCCACTTT. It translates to CASSLGAPLHF.

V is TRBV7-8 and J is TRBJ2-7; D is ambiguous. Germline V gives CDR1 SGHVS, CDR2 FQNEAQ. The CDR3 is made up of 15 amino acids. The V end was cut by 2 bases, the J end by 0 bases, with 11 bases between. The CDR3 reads CASSLLYLSSYEQYF. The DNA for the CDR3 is TGTGCCAGCAGCTTACTCTACTTGAGCTCCTACGAGCAGTACTTC.

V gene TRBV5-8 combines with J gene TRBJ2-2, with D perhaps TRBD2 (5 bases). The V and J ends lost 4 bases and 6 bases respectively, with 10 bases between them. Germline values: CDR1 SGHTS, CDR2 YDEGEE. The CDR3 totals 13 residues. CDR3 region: CASSHGLAGELFF. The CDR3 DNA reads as TGTGCCAGCAGCCACGGACTGGCCGGGGAGCTGTTTTTT.

The CDR3 loop is CASSYSGQGARLEQYF. The CDR3, as DNA: TGTGCCAGCAGTTACTCTGGACAGGGGGCACGTCTAGAGCAGTACTTC. The chain joins TRBV6-6 to TRBJ2-7; 11 bases align to TRBD1. Losses at the gene ends were 0 bases for V and 7 bases for J; bases not matched to a gene: 8. CDR1 and CDR2 (germline): MNHNY, SVGAGI (reference sequence). This CDR3 contains 16 residues.

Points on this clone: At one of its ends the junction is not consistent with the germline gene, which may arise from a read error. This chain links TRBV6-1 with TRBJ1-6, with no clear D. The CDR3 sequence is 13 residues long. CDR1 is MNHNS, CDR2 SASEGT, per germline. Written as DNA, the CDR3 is TGTGCCAGCAGCGAAGTTGAGGATTCACCCCTCCACTTT. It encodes CASSEVEDSPLHF.

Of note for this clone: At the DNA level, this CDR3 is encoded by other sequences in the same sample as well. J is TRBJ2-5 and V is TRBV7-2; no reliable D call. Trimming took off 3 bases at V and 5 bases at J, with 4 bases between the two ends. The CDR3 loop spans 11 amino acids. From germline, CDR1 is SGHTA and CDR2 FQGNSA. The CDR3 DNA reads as TGTGCCAGCAGCTTGATGGAGACCCAGTACTTC. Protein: CASSLMETQYF.